This T cell receptor (beta chain) was obtained from a study of T cells expressing NK-cell markers. Study at large: All TCR beta repertoires analysed originated from sorted CD3+CD56+NKG2C+, CD3+CD56+NKG2C- and CD3+CD56-NKG2C+ T cells. There were seven HCMV-seropositive donors and one seronegative donor among the eight sequenced. Whole-study results and caveats: NKG2C+ dominant clonotype frequencies in several donors were roughly 1.0-7.0% of CD8+ T cells.

This CDR3 is 15 amino acids long. Germline V gene lookup returns CDR1 SQVTM and CDR2 ANQGSEA. 5'RACE template switching with UMIs generated TCR beta cDNA. Following a re-call of the 5' RACE reads, TCRdb has one entry per CDR3 protein and lacks DNA. Its listing shows over 150,000 distinct CDR3 sequences. About this clonotype itself: The antigen remains unidentified.

The chain has TRBV29-1 and TRBJ2-7; TCRdb gives TRBD2 as the D gene, but with no DNA this cannot be confirmed. Sequencing was carried out using blood T cells: a sorted CD56 or NKG2C T cell subset, CD4+ or CD8+ T cells, or bulk PBMC T cells (not recorded which). The sequence was collected from a woman aged 45-59 years in good health. The CDR3 region is CSVAGTQLRASEQYF.